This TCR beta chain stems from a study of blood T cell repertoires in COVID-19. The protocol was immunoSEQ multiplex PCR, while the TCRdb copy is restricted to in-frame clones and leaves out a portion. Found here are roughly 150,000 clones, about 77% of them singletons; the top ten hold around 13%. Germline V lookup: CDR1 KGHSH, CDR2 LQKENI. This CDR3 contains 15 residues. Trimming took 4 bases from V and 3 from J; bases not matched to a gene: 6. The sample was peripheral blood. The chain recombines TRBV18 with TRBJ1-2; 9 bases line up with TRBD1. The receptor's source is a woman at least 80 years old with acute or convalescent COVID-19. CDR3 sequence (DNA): TGTGCCAGCTCACTACGGGACAGGGCGGACTATGGCTACACCTTC. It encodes CASSLRDRADYGYTF. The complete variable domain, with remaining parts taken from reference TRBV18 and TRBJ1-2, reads NAGVMQNPRHLVRRRGQEARLRCSPMKGHSHVYWYRQLPEEGLKFMVYLQKENIIDESGMPKERFSAEFPKEGPSILRIQQVVRGDSAAYFCASSLRDRADYGYTFGSGTRLTVV.